This T cell receptor (beta chain) appears in the sequencing data of a study of T cell responses to AZD1222 COVID-19 vaccine. The CDR3 runs 14 residues. Germline lookup yields CDR1 SGDLS and CDR2 YYNGEE. Between the trimmed V and J ends, which lost 0 bases and 2 bases, there was a span of 8 bases. Here immunoSEQ multiplex PCR was the method, and the copy in TCRdb shows in-frame clones only, minus some. The sample contains some 120,000 clones, around 87% of which appear only once. The chain employs TRBV9 and TRBJ1-1; D is perhaps TRBD1 (5 bases). The sample here was peripheral blood, taken on day 0 of AZD1222 vaccination. The sequence came from an adult in good health. The CDR3 spells CASSVEGRNTEAFF. The CDR3 DNA reads as TGTGCCAGCAGCGTAGAGGGGCGAAACACTGAAGCTTTCTTT.